One sample yielded the 21 T cell receptor beta chains listed below, sequenced in a study of beta chain features in type 1 diabetes. Investigators reverse transcribed all isolated RNA, so they sequenced expressed TCRB transcripts. Sequencing was performed with immunoSEQ multiplex PCR; in TCRdb, only in-frame clones are kept and a portion is missing. The sample has about 360,000 clones, 10% to 15% seen once. Material: naive CD4+ T cells from blood. The source of these receptors is a man between 18 and 35 years old in good health.

V usage is TRBV30 and J usage is TRBJ2-5; D uncertain. This CDR3 spans 15 amino acids. Trimming left V 2 bases short and J 0 bases short, with 13 bases between. Germline V gene data show CDR1 as GTSNPN and CDR2 as SVGIG (reference sequence). The DNA of the CDR3 is TGTGCCTGGAGTCTAAAGACACTGTACCAAGAGACCCAGTACTTC. This encodes CAWSLKTLYQETQYF. The full variable domain, rest sourced from reference TRBV30 and TRBJ2-5, is SQTIHQWPATLVQPVGSPLSLECTVEGTSNPNLYWYRQAAGRGLQLLFYSVGIGQISSEVPQNLSASRPQDRQFILSSKKLLLSDSGFYLCAWSLKTLYQETQYFGPGTRLLVL.

The chain uses TRBV7-3 and TRBJ1-2; D perhaps matches TRBD1 (5 bases). The CDR3 covers 15 residues. Germline V lookup: CDR1 SGHTA, CDR2 FQGTGA. The V end lost 1 base, the J end lost 3 bases, and 12 bases lay between the germline ends. CDR3 sequence: CASSLRGGDDYGYTF. The CDR3 DNA reads as TGTGCCAGCAGCTTAAGGGGAGGGGACGACTATGGCTACACCTTC.

This clone occurred a few times. The gene calls are TRBV6-6 and TRBJ1-6; D uncertain. The V and J ends lost 0 bases and 7 bases respectively, with 10 bases between them. Germline CDR1 MNHNY, CDR2 SVGAGI (reference sequence). This CDR3 has 15 residues. CDR3: CASSYSSEGNSPLHF. CDR3 DNA sequence: TGTGCCAGCAGTTACTCGTCAGAGGGAAATTCACCCCTCCACTTT.

This clone was detected only a few times. The rearrangement links TRBV9 to TRBJ2-1; 11 bases map to TRBD2. J gave up 6 bases and V 3 bases, and 8 bases lay outside the gene matches. Germline assignment: CDR1 SGDLS and CDR2 YYNGEE. This CDR3 has 16 amino acids. DNA for the CDR3: TGTGCCAGCAGCGCCGATAGCGGGGGGGCAGGCAATGAGCAGTTCTTC. Translated, it gives CASSADSGGAGNEQFF.

This clone was counted only a few times. The V and J genes are TRBV7-9 and TRBJ2-2; TRBD2 might be the D (5 bases). Trimming took off 5 bases at V and 3 bases at J, with 10 bases between the two ends. Germline lookup yields CDR1 SEHNR and CDR2 FQNEAQ (reference sequence). This CDR3 has 14 amino acids. Written as DNA, the CDR3 is TGTGCCAGCAGCATACGAGCGGACACCGGGGAGCTGTTTTTT. Its translation is CASSIRADTGELFF. The whole variable domain, remainder taken from reference TRBV7-9 and TRBJ2-2, is DTGVSQNPRHKITKRGQNVTFRCDPISEHNRLYWYRQTLGQGPEFLTYFQNEAQLEKSRLLSDRFSAERPKGSFSTLEIQRTEQGDSAMYLCASSIRADTGELFFGEGSRLTVL.

V usage is TRBV13 and J usage is TRBJ1-4; no clear D. V was clipped by 5 bases and J by 8 bases, with 12 bases between them. Germline-derived CDR1 and CDR2 are PRHDT and FYEKMQ (reference sequence). The length of the CDR3 is 13 residues. The CDR3 here is CASSPRRYEKLFF. As DNA, the CDR3 is TGTGCCAGCAGCCCTAGGCGGTACGAAAAACTGTTTTTT.

The rearrangement joins TRBV5-1 to TRBJ2-6, with TRBD1 matching over 8 bases. V shed 5 bases, J shed 2 bases, and the junction held 3 bases outside the gene matches. Per germline, CDR1 SGHRS and CDR2 YFSETQ. The CDR3 extends over 15 amino acids. The DNA of the CDR3 is TGCGCCAGCAGTCAGACAGGGGCTGGGGCCAACGTCCTGACTTTC. Its protein product is CASSQTGAGANVLTF.

The table lists this clone with a few counts. The V gene is TRBV28, the J gene TRBJ2-3; 8 bases agree with TRBD1. The germline V gene has CDR1 MDHEN and CDR2 SYDVKM. There are 16 residues in the CDR3. The V gene end was trimmed by 7 bases and the J gene end by 4 bases; junction bases not matched to a gene: 13. CDR3 in amino acids: CASTVQGARVSDTQYF. CDR3 sequence (DNA): TGTGCCAGCACAGTCCAGGGGGCGCGAGTCTCAGATACGCAGTATTTT. The full variable domain, in which reference TRBV28 and TRBJ2-3 provide the parts outside the CDR3, is DVKVTQSSRYLVKRTGEKVFLECVQDMDHENMFWYRQDPGLGLRLIYFSYDVKMKEKGDIPEGYSVSREKKERFSLILESASTNQTSMYLCASTVQGARVSDTQYFGPGTRLTVL.

V and J are TRBV5-4 and TRBJ1-1; D remains ambiguous. Germline CDR1 reads SGHNT; CDR2 reads YYREEE (reference sequence). There are 13 residues in the CDR3. Trimming cost V 3 bases and J 0 bases, with 6 bases left between them. The CDR3: CASSSQMNTEAFF. CDR3 nucleotide sequence: TGTGCCAGCAGCTCGCAGATGAACACTGAAGCTTTCTTT. The full variable domain, rest sourced from reference TRBV5-4 and TRBJ1-1, is ETGVTQSPTHLIKTRGQQVTLRCSSQSGHNTVSWYQQALGQGPQFIFQYYREEENGRGNFPPRFSGLQFPNYSSELNVNALELDDSALYLCASSSQMNTEAFFGQGTRLTVV.

The sample holds a few counts of this clone. The CDR3 protein is CASSQDQAGTGELFF. The DNA of the CDR3 is TGCGCCAGCAGCCAAGATCAAGCCGGGACCGGGGAGCTGTTTTTT. This sequence joins TRBV4-3 and TRBJ2-2; the D is unclear. Trimming took 0 bases from V and 5 from J, leaving 10 bases between them. Per germline, CDR1 LGHNA and CDR2 YSLEER. The CDR3 loop spans 15 amino acids.

This clone was picked up a small number of times. J is TRBJ2-2 and V is TRBV7-9; 9 bases are shared with TRBD1. The CDR3 is 15 residues long. Germline values: CDR1 SEHNR, CDR2 FQNEAQ (reference sequence). Unmatched junction bases numbered 3, after V lost 5 bases and J lost 2 bases. CDR3 loop: CASSRGQGNTGELFF. DNA of the CDR3: TGTGCCAGCAGCCGGGGACAGGGTAACACCGGGGAGCTGTTTTTT.

A few counts support this clone. This chain links TRBV6-5 with TRBJ2-1; 11 positions match TRBD1. CDR1 and CDR2 from the germline V gene are MNHEY and SVGAGI. With V trimmed by 5 bases and J by 9 bases, 6 bases remained unmatched. The CDR3 runs to 14 residues. The CDR3 bases are TGTGCCAGCAGTCAAGGGACAGGGGGGACTGAGCAGTTCTTC. This translates into CASSQGTGGTEQFF.

A few counts support this clone. The chain combines TRBV7-8 with TRBJ1-3; 9 nucleotides align to TRBD1. Unmatched junction bases numbered 4, after V lost 4 bases and J lost 3 bases. Germline V gene lookup returns CDR1 SGHVS and CDR2 FQNEAQ. The CDR3 is 15 residues long. CDR3 sequence reads: CASSSQGADGNTIYF. CDR3 DNA: TGTGCCAGCAGCTCACAGGGGGCAGATGGAAACACCATATATTTT.

This chain connects TRBV28 to TRBJ2-7; D gene ambiguous. Trimming cost V 6 bases and J 6 bases, with 15 bases left between them. Germline V gene lookup returns CDR1 MDHEN and CDR2 SYDVKM. The CDR3 runs to 13 residues. The CDR3 DNA follows: TGTGCCAGCAGCATTAGTCCCCTCCGCGAGCAGTACTTC. Protein product: CASSISPLREQYF.

This clone was found a few times. The rearrangement joins TRBV6-5 to TRBJ2-3, with TRBD1 as a possible D gene (5 bases). Trimming stripped 7 bases from V and 1 base from J, with 15 bases between. Germline CDR1 is MNHEY and CDR2 is SVGAGI. CDR3 length: 15 residues. The CDR3 DNA reads as TGTGCCAGCAAAGCGTGGGGCGCAGGCACAGATACGCAGTATTTT. The encoded protein is CASKAWGAGTDTQYF.

This chain joins TRBV10-3 and TRBJ1-4, with 7 positions matching TRBD1. V was pared by 3 bases and J by 3 bases, with 4 bases of the junction left unmatched. CDR3 length: 15 residues. Germline CDR1 ENHRY, CDR2 SYGVKD. CDR3 loop: CAISETGTANEKLFF. CDR3 nucleotides: TGTGCCATCAGTGAAACCGGGACAGCTAATGAAAAACTGTTTTTT.

The rearrangement joins TRBV10-3 to TRBJ2-1; D perhaps matches TRBD2 (6 bases). CDR3 length: 15 amino acids. Germline CDR1 reads ENHRY; CDR2 reads SYGVKD. The germline V and J ends were trimmed by 2 bases and 6 bases, with 14 bases remaining between them. The CDR3 region is CAISEGSRRGNEQFF. CDR3 coding DNA: TGTGCCATCAGTGAGGGAAGTCGGCGGGGCAATGAGCAGTTCTTC.

This clone was counted between two and nine times. The V gene is TRBV10-3, the J gene TRBJ2-3; maybe TRBD2 (5 bases). This CDR3 is 12 amino acids long. V was clipped by 2 bases and J by 7 bases, with 7 bases between them. CDR1 ENHRY and CDR2 SYGVKD come from the germline V gene. As DNA, the CDR3 is TGTGCCATCAGTGAGGGGAGAAATACGCAGTATTTT. It specifies CAISEGRNTQYF.

This clone was detected a few times. The chain recombines TRBV7-9 with TRBJ1-5; no clear D. The CDR3 runs 13 residues. Trimming removed 2 bases from V and 5 bases from J, with 7 bases in between. Germline loops: CDR1 SEHNR, CDR2 FQNEAQ (reference sequence). The CDR3 DNA sequence: TGTGCCAGCAGCTTATACTCTGATCAGCCCCAGCATTTT. Amino acid sequence: CASSLYSDQPQHF.

This clone has only a few counts. This chain joins TRBV30 and TRBJ1-5; 7 bases line up with TRBD1. J lost 5 bases, V lost 4 bases, and 5 bases had no gene match. In germline, CDR1 is GTSNPN, CDR2 SVGIG (reference sequence). The CDR3 covers 13 residues. The CDR3: CAWTTQGDQPQHF. Written as DNA, the CDR3 is TGTGCCTGGACAACTCAGGGGGATCAGCCCCAGCATTTT.

There are a few counts of this clone. This chain uses TRBV30 with TRBJ2-7, with 8 bases identical to TRBD2. The CDR3 length is 14 residues. V lost 2 bases, J lost 3 bases, and 6 bases stayed unmatched. Germline V CDR1 and CDR2: GTSNPN, SVGIG (reference sequence). This chain's CDR3 is CAWSRGGQGYEQYF. The CDR3 nucleotides are TGTGCCTGGAGTCGCGGGGGGCAGGGCTACGAGCAGTACTTC.